This T cell receptor beta chain is drawn from a study of human T cells and chemical hapten exposure. Looking at the study overall: Scalp application of diphenylcyclopropenone was performed weekly in patients across the entire approximately 24-week study. Patch testing placed 0.01% DPC on the upper back, with readings at 6 days. Overall study results and limits: Patch test score was positively correlated with the counts of TCRs that had expanded at PT1.

In TCRdb, the RACE reads were re-called with MiXCR into one record per CDR3 protein. This repertoire shows around 57,000 distinct CDR3 sequences, about 11% found once; its top ten account for under 5%. Time point indicated: pre-sensitization, week 0. Treatment specified: therapeutic diphenylcyclopropenone sensitization with weekly scalp DPC. Donors, patients with alopecia ranging from 18 to 70 years old and judged suitable for DPC, provided samples. The germline CDR1 and CDR2 sequences are KGHDR and SFDVKD. The germline V and J ends were trimmed by 3 bases and 4 bases, with 5 bases remaining between them. The CDR3 consists of 12 residues. This clonotype was observed many times. Its target is not known.

The sample was whole blood, taken in connection with sensitization to the hapten diphenylcyclopropenone (DPC). The sequence was collected from a woman between 35 and 50 years old with alopecia areata. Some clones in this sample may be carry-over from other donors' samples. The V and J genes are TRBV24-1 and TRBJ2-5; maybe TRBD1 (5 bases). The CDR3 DNA sequence: TGTGCCACCAGTGATCAGGGAGAGACCCAGTACTTC. The encoded protein is CATSDQGETQYF.